The clone carrying this T cell receptor beta chain was found many times. This CDR3 has 15 amino acids. In germline, CDR1 is SGHVS, CDR2 FQNEAQ. Trimming took off 1 base at V and 2 bases at J, with 8 bases between the two ends. This entry comes from a study of T cells after yellow fever vaccination. From the 5' RACE reads, TCRdb called clonotypes with MiXCR, one entry per CDR3 protein. The sample yields about 58,000 distinct CDR3 sequences, around 5.4% seen once. This TCR came from a man younger than 35 who received the YFV17D yellow fever vaccine. The sequencing used PBMCs, either bulk or a sorted T-cell subset (CD4+, CD8+, memory, or dextramer-sorted; not recorded which), collected on the day of the yellow fever booster vaccination. The rearrangement uses TRBV7-8 and TRBJ2-2; D is perhaps TRBD1 (5 bases). The CDR3 protein is CASSLGTGNTGELFF. CDR3 DNA: TGTGCCAGCAGCTTAGGAACAGGAAACACCGGGGAGCTGTTTTTT.